This T cell receptor (beta chain) derives from a study of cytomegalovirus exposure and HLA in healthy donors. Study-level findings and limits: A later examination showed that TCR association rates differed by HLA locus, with DRB1 most and HLA-C fewest.

About this clone: Its antigen is not identified.

The PCR had 60 Vbeta and 13 Jbeta primers. Method: immunoSEQ multiplex PCR; TCRdb's copy keeps in-frame clones and lacks some. This sample has 100,000 to 150,000 clones, with roughly 80% found just once. Germline V CDR1 and CDR2: MNHEY, SVGAGI. V was shortened by 0 bases and J by 2 bases, with 10 bases between the two germline ends. CDR3 length equals 15 residues. The source is a man in his late teens or twenties in good health and CMV-seropositive. The sequencing input was PBMCs. The V and J genes are TRBV6-5 and TRBJ1-2, with D unclear. The CDR3 DNA is TGTGCCAGCAGTTACTCGGTAACAGAGAACTATGGCTACACCTTC. Translating gives CASSYSVTENYGYTF.